These T cell receptor beta chains were read from a single sample in a study of blood T cell repertoires in COVID-19. Repertoires were generated with immunoSEQ multiplex PCR, while TCRdb's copy carries only in-frame clones and drops some. Counted here are 200,000 to 250,000 clones, 90% to 95% occurring once; the ten biggest clones make up over 1.5%. The sequencing sample was made of PBMCs or T cells enriched from blood (not recorded which). These receptors originate from a woman aged 18-29 years who had recovered from COVID-19. The CDR3 runs from the conserved cysteine through the conserved F or W. Fields, in order: J gene, D gene, V gene, clone size, CDR3 DNA, CDR3 protein. A D gene is named only where the DNA matches it firmly. Rows may omit the clone size; those that give it use once, few, many or a size class.

>TRBJ1-4|-|TRBV7-3|-
TGTGCCAGCAGCCCAGGACCGGGAGAAAAACTGTTTTTT
CASSPGPGEKLFF
>TRBJ1-2|-|TRBV4-3|-
TGCGCCAGCAGCCGATCGGTGCGGGGCTACACCTTC
CASSRSVRGYTF
>TRBJ2-7|-|TRBV5-4|-
TGTGCCAGCAGCCTCCCGGGGGGCGGGAGTAGGTACGAGCAGTACTTC
CASSLPGGGSRYEQYF
>TRBJ1-3|-|TRBV2|-
TGTGCCAGCAGTAGAGACCAGGGTTCTGGAAACACCATATATTTT
CASSRDQGSGNTIYF
>TRBJ2-7|-|TRBV11-2|-
TGTGCCAGCAGCTTAGGGGTAGGAGTCTACGAGCAGTACTTC
CASSLGVGVYEQYF
>TRBJ2-1|-|TRBV6-4|once
TGTGCCAGCAGCCCTGAGCTAGTTTCGCATGAGCAGTTCTTC
CASSPELVSHEQFF
>TRBJ2-5|-|TRBV5-1|-
TGCGCCAGCAGCTTATTGTCCTACCAAGAGACCCAGTACTTC
CASSLLSYQETQYF
>TRBJ2-5|-|TRBV10-3|-
TGTGCCATCAGTGATACCAGGGCGCAAGAGACCCAGTACTTC
CAISDTRAQETQYF
>TRBJ2-1|-|TRBV4-2|-
TGTGCCAGCAGCGCCGGGGGTGGAAAGCAGTTCTTC
CASSAGGGKQFF
>TRBJ1-2|-|TRBV7-9|few
TGTGCCAGCAGTTCAAGTAACAGGGACAACTATGGCTACACCTTC
CASSSSNRDNYGYTF
>TRBJ1-2|TRBD1|TRBV28|-
TGTGCCAGCAGTCTGCCCGGACAGGGACCCTATGGCTACACCTTC
CASSLPGQGPYGYTF
>TRBJ1-4|TRBD1|TRBV5-1|-
TGCGCCAGCAGCTACGGGACAGGGCTGAATGAAAAACTGTTTTTT
CASSYGTGLNEKLFF
>TRBJ2-7|-|TRBV19|-
TGTGCCAGTAGTATGGGGCCCGCTGAGTGGAAACAGTACTTC
CASSMGPAEWKQYF
>TRBJ2-7|-|TRBV19|-
TGTGCCAGTAGTATTTCCGAGATCGACTACGAGCAGTACTTC
CASSISEIDYEQYF
>TRBJ2-3|-|TRBV24-1|-
TGTGCCACCAGCCACACAGATACGCAGTATTTT
CATSHTDTQYF
>TRBJ1-5|TRBD1|TRBV7-9|-
TGTGCCAGCAGCCGGACAGGGGCTCAGCCCCAGCATTTT
CASSRTGAQPQHF
>TRBJ1-1|-|TRBV3-1/TRBV3-2|-
TGTGCCAGCAGCCAATATGCGGCCGCTGAAGCTTTCTTT
CASSQYAAAEAFF
>TRBJ1-1|-|TRBV5-1|-
TGCGCCAGCAGCTTGGTACAGGGGAACACTGAAGCTTTCTTT
CASSLVQGNTEAFF
>TRBJ1-5|-|TRBV7-9|-
TGTGCCAGCAGCTCCGTCGACACAAATAGCAATCAGCCCCAGCATTTT
CASSSVDTNSNQPQHF
>TRBJ1-1|-|TRBV5-1|-
TGCGCCAGCAGCTCGGAAGATTCCGGGGGCACTGAAGCTTTCTTT
CASSSEDSGGTEAFF
>TRBJ2-3|TRBD1|TRBV6-5|-
TGTGCCAGCAGTTACCAGACAGGGGGCCTTGCAGATACGCAGTATTTT
CASSYQTGGLADTQYF
>TRBJ2-3|-|TRBV18|-
TGTGCCAGCTCACCACCGCAGTTACCGGGACAAGTCACAGATACGCAGTATTTT
CASSPPQLPGQVTDTQYF
>TRBJ2-3|-|TRBV2|-
TGTGCCAGCGCCCCCACTAGTGTGGCTTTGGGAGCAGATACGCAGTATTTT
CASAPTSVALGADTQYF
>TRBJ2-7|TRBD1|TRBV6-5|-
TGTGCCAGCAGTTACTCAGGGACAGGGTTTGTGGAGCAGTACTTC
CASSYSGTGFVEQYF
>TRBJ1-1|-|TRBV6-5|-
TGTGCCAGCAGTTTGTTCGGAAGCGTGAACACTGAAGCTTTCTTT
CASSLFGSVNTEAFF
>TRBJ2-2|TRBD2|TRBV7-6|-
TGTGCCAGCAGTACGACGGGGCTAGCGGATATAACGAACACCGGGGAGCTGTTTTTT
CASSTTGLADITNTGELFF
>TRBJ2-1|-|TRBV5-5|-
TGTGCCACCGCGACAGGGAGGTACAATGAGCAGTTCTTC
CATATGRYNEQFF
>TRBJ1-1|-|TRBV5-1|-
TGCGCCAGCCGAGGAGGCCAGGGGTATGACACTGAAGCTTTCTTT
CASRGGQGYDTEAFF
>TRBJ2-7|-|TRBV18|-
TGTGCCAGCTCACCCTCACAGGGTGTAGTCGACGAGCAGTACTTC
CASSPSQGVVDEQYF
>TRBJ2-7|-|TRBV7-6|-
TGTGCCAGCAGCTCAGAGGGGGGGTCCTACGAGCAGTACTTC
CASSSEGGSYEQYF
>TRBJ1-2|-|TRBV28|-
TGTGCCAGCAGCCCTTGGGCAGATGGCTACACCTTC
CASSPWADGYTF
>TRBJ2-4|TRBD1|TRBV18|-
TGTGCCAGCTCATCGGGACAGAAAAACATTCAGTACTTC
CASSSGQKNIQYF
>TRBJ2-4|TRBD2|TRBV6-5|-
TGTGCCAGCAGTACCTCGGGACTAATAAACATTCAGTACTTC
CASSTSGLINIQYF
>TRBJ2-7|TRBD1|TRBV7-9|once
TGTGCCAGCAGCTCCGAAGGACAGGACTACGAGCAGTACTTC
CASSSEGQDYEQYF
>TRBJ2-7|-|TRBV15|-
TGTGCCCCTAGGGAAGGGGCCACCTACGAGCAGTACTTC
CAPREGATYEQYF
>TRBJ2-1|-|TRBV6-4|-
TGTGCCAGCAGTTTGGGGGCCTCCTACAATGAGCAGTTCTTC
CASSLGASYNEQFF
>TRBJ2-3|TRBD2|TRBV27|-
TGTGCCAGCAGTCCACTATACTCCTCGGGTAGCGGGAGGACCACAGATACGCAGTATTTT
CASSPLYSSGSGRTTDTQYF
>TRBJ2-3|TRBD2|TRBV28|-
TGTGAGTCGCGAGTTCTAGGCGGGAGGACAGATACGCAGTATTTT
CESRVLGGRTDTQYF
>TRBJ1-2|TRBD1|TRBV12-3/TRBV12-4|-
TGTGCCAGCAGTTGGGACAGGGGGCCGGGCTACACCTTC
CASSWDRGPGYTF
>TRBJ1-1|TRBD1|TRBV4-3|few
TGCGCCAGCAGCCAAGAATACAGGGGGAACACTGAAGCTTTCTTT
CASSQEYRGNTEAFF
>TRBJ2-3|-|TRBV9|-
TGTGCCAGCAGCGGGGGCAACAGGGAAGATACGCAGTATTTT
CASSGGNREDTQYF
>TRBJ1-5|-|TRBV19|-
TGTGCCAGTAGCCCGGGGGGAAATCAGCCCCAGCATTTT
CASSPGGNQPQHF
>TRBJ1-6|-|TRBV27|-
TGTGCCAGCAGTTTAAACAGGGTCAAATCACCCCTCCACTTT
CASSLNRVKSPLHF
>TRBJ1-2|TRBD1|TRBV4-3|-
TGCGCCAGCAGCCAAGATTTTACAGGGGGCTATGGCTACACCTTC
CASSQDFTGGYGYTF
>TRBJ2-7|-|TRBV7-9|-
TGTGCCAGCAGCTTGTTTAGGGGCCCGGGCGAGCAGTACTTC
CASSLFRGPGEQYF
>TRBJ1-6|TRBD1|TRBV29-1|-
TGCAGCGTTGGGACAGGGGGAAATTCACCCCTCCACTTT
CSVGTGGNSPLHF
>TRBJ1-2|TRBD1|TRBV6-6|-
TGTGCCAGCAGTTACTCGGACAGGGGGGATGGCTACACCTTC
CASSYSDRGDGYTF
>TRBJ1-1|TRBD1|TRBV13|-
TGTGCCAGCAGGCAAGACAGGGAGAACACTGAAGCTTTCTTT
CASRQDRENTEAFF
>TRBJ1-1|TRBD1|TRBV2|-
TGTGCCAGCCAAGGAGACAGGGGGACTGAAGCTTTCTTT
CASQGDRGTEAFF
>TRBJ2-7|TRBD2|TRBV5-1|-
TGCGCCAGCAGCGGGGGACTAGCGGGAGTAGGCGAGCAGTACTTC
CASSGGLAGVGEQYF
>TRBJ1-5|-|TRBV3-1/TRBV3-2|few
TGTGCCAGCAGCCAAGTTCATGGGGAGGGCAATCAGCCCCAGCATTTT
CASSQVHGEGNQPQHF
>TRBJ2-3|TRBD2|TRBV2|once
TGTGCCAGCACCCAACGGACTAGCGCCACAGATACGCAGTATTTT
CASTQRTSATDTQYF
>TRBJ1-1|-|TRBV19|-
TGTGCCAGTAGCCCGGGGGGTGGTTGGGAGAACACTGAAGCTTTCTTT
CASSPGGGWENTEAFF
>TRBJ1-3|-|TRBV18|-
TGTGCCAGCTCACTTGGGGGCGCGGACTACACCATATATTTT
CASSLGGADYTIYF
>TRBJ2-1|TRBD1|TRBV7-9|-
TGTGCCAGCAGCGACCGGGACAGGGGGCCCAATGAGCAGTTCTTC
CASSDRDRGPNEQFF
>TRBJ2-2|TRBD2|TRBV3-1/TRBV3-2|once
TGTGCCAGCAGCCGGACTAGCGGGAGAGGGGGCACCGGGGAGCTGTTTTTT
CASSRTSGRGGTGELFF
>TRBJ1-2|TRBD1|TRBV19|-
TGTGCCAGTGAAGACAGGGTAGGAGGCTACACCTTC
CASEDRVGGYTF
>TRBJ2-7|-|TRBV5-1|-
TGCGCCAGCAGCCTCAACAACGAGCAGTACTTC
CASSLNNEQYF
>TRBJ2-3|-|TRBV28|-
TGTGCCAGCAGTCCGGGGGGCCCAGATACGCAGTATTTT
CASSPGGPDTQYF
>TRBJ1-6|TRBD1|TRBV5-1|-
TGCGCCAGCAGCCACGGACAGGGGGCAGCGAATTCACCCCTCCACTTT
CASSHGQGAANSPLHF